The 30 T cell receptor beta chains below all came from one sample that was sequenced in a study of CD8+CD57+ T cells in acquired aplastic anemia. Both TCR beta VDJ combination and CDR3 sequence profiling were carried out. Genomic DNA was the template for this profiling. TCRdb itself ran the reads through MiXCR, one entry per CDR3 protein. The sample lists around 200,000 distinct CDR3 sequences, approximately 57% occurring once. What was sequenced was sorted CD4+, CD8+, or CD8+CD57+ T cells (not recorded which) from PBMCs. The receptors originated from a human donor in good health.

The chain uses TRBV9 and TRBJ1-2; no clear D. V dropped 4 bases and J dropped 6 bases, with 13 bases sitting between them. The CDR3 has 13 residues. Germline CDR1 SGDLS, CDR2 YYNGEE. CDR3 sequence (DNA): TGTGCCAGCAGCCCTGCTGGCCTGGATGGCTACACCTTC. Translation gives CASSPAGLDGYTF.

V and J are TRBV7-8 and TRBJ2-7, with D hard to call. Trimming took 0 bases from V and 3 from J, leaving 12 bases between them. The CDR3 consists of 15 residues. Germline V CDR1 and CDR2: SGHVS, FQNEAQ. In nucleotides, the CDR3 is TGTGCCAGCAGCTTAGCGCGCCCGGCCGTCTACGAGCAGTACTTC. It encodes CASSLARPAVYEQYF.

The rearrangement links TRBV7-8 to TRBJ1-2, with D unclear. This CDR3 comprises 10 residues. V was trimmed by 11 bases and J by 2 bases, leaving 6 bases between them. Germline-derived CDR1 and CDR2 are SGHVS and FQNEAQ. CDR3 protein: CAWANYGYTF. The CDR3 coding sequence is TGTGCCTGGGCCAACTATGGCTACACCTTC.

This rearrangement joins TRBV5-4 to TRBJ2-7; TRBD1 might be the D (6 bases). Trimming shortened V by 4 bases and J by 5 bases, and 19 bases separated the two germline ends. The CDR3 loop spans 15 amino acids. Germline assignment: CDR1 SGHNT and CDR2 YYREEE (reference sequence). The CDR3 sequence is CASSNFWGPDNEQYF. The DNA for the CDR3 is TGTGCCAGCAGCAACTTCTGGGGGCCCGATAACGAGCAGTACTTC.

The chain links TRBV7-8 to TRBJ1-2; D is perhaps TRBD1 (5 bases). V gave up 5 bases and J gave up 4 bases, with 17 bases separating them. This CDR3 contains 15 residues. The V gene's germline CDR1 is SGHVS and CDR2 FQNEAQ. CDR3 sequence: CASSLGGGTIYGYTF. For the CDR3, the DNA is TGTGCCAGCAGCCTAGGCGGGGGGACTATCTATGGCTACACCTTC.

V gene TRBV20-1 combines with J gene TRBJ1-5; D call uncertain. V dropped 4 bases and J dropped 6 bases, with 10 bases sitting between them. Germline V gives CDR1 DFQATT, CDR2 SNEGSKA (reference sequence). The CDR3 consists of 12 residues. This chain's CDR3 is CSANKGTQPQHF. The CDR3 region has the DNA TGCAGTGCTAATAAGGGTACTCAGCCCCAGCATTTT.

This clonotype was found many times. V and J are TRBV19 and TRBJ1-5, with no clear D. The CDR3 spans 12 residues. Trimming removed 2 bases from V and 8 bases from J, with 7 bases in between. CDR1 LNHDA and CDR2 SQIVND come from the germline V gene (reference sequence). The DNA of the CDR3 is TGTGCCAGTAGTATACCTGGGGAGCCCCAGCATTTT. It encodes CASSIPGEPQHF.

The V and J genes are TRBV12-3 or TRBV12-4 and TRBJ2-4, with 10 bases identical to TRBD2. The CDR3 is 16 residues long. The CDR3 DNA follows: TGTGCTAGTGGTCTCCTACTAGCGGGGCAAGGAAACATTCAGTACTTC. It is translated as CASGLLLAGQGNIQYF.

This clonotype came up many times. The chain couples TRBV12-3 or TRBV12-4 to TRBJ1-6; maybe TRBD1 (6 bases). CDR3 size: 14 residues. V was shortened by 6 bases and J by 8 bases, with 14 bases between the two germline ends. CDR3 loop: CASRIGQPDSPLHF. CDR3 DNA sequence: TGTGCCAGCAGGATAGGACAGCCCGATTCACCCCTCCACTTT.

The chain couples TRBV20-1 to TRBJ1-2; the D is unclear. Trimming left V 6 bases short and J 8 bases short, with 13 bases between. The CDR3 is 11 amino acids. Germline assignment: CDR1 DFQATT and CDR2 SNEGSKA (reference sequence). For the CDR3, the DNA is TGCAGTGCGTCCCCAGGTTGGGGCTACACCTTC. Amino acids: CSASPGWGYTF.

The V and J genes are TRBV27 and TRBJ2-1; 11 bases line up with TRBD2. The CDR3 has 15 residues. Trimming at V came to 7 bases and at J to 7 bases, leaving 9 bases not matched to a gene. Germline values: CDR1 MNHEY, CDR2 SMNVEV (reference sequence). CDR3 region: CASTRGTSGINEQFF. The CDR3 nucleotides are TGTGCCAGCACCCGGGGGACTAGCGGCATTAATGAGCAGTTCTTC.

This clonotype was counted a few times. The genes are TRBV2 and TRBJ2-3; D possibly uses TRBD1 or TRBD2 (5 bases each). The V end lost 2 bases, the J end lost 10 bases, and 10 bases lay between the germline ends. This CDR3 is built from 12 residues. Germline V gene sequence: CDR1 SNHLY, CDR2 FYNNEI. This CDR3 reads CASSERDPAQYF. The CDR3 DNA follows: TGTGCCAGCAGTGAACGGGACCCGGCGCAGTATTTT.

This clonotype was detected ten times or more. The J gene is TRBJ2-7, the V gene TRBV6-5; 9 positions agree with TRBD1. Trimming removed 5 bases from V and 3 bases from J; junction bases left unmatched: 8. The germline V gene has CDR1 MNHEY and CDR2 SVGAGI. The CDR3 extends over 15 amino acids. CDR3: CASSPGTGSGYEQYF. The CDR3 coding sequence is TGTGCCAGCAGTCCGGGGACAGGGTCGGGCTACGAGCAGTACTTC.

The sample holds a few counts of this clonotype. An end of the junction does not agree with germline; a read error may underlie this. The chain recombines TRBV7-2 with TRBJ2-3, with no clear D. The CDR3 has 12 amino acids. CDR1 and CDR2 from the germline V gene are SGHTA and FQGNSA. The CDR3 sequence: CASSLDTIVTNF. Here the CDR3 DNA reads TGTGCCAGCAGCTTAGACACGATCGTGACGAATTTT.

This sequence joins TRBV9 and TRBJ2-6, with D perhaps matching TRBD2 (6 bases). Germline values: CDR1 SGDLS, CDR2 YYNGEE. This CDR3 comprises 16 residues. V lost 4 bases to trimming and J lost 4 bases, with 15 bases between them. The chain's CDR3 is CASSPAGGTGANVLTF. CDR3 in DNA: TGTGCCAGCAGCCCCGCCGGGGGAACAGGGGCCAACGTCCTGACTTTC.

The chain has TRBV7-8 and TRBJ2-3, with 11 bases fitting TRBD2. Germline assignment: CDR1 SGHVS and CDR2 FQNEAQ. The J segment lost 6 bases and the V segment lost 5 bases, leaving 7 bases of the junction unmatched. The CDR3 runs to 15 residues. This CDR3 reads CASSRLAGGMDTQYF. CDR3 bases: TGTGCCAGCAGCCGGTTAGCGGGGGGGATGGATACGCAGTATTTT.

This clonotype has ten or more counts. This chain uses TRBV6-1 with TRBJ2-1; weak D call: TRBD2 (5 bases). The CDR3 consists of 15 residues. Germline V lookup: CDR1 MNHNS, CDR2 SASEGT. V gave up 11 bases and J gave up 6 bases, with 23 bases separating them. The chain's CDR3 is CAGAEWAGEANEQFF. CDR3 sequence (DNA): TGTGCCGGCGCGGAGTGGGCGGGTGAGGCCAATGAGCAGTTCTTC.

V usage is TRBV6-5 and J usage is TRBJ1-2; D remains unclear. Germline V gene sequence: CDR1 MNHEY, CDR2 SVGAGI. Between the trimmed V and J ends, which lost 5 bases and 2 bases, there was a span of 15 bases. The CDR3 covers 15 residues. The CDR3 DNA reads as TGTGCCAGCAGTCGACATGCAGATACCAACTATGGCTACACCTTC. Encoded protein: CASSRHADTNYGYTF.

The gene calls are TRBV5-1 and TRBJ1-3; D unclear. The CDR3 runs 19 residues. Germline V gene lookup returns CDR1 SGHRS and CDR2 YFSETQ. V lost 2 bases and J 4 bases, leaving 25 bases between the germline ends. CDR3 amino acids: CASSFLPPGAALIGNTIYF. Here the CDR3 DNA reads TGCGCCAGCAGCTTCCTACCTCCGGGAGCTGCCTTGATAGGAAACACCATATATTTT.

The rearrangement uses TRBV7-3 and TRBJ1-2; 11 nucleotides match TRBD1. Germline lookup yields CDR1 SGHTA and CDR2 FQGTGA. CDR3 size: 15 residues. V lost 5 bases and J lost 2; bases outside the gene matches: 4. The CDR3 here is CASSLGTGGNYGYTF. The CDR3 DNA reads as TGTGCCAGCAGCCTGGGGACAGGGGGGAACTATGGCTACACCTTC.

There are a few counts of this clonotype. The CDR3 here is CASSPPDSESLHF. DNA of the CDR3: TGCGCCAGCAGCCCACCAGATAGCGAATCCCTCCACTTT. The chain carries TRBV5-1 and TRBJ1-6; D not certain. Germline CDR1 SGHRS, CDR2 YFSETQ. V was clipped by 4 bases and J by 14 bases, with 16 bases between them. The CDR3 covers 13 residues.

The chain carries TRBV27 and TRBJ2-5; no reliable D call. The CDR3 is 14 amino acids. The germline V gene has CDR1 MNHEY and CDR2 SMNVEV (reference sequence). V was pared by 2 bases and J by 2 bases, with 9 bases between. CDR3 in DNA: TGTGCCAGCAGTTTAGGAGTTCATCAAGAGACCCAGTACTTC. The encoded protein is CASSLGVHQETQYF.

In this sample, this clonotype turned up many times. The CDR3 sequence: CASSRGGSPLHF. The DNA for the CDR3 is TGTGCCAGCAGCCGGGGGGGTTCACCCCTCCACTTT. The chain has TRBV9 and TRBJ1-6; tentative D call: TRBD1 (5 bases). The CDR3 contains 12 residues. Trimming shortened V by 4 bases and J by 9 bases, and 8 bases separated the two germline ends. Germline CDR1 reads SGDLS; CDR2 reads YYNGEE.

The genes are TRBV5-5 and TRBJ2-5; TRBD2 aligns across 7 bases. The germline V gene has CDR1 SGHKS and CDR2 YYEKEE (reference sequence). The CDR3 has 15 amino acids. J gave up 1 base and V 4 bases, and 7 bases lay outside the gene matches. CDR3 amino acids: CASSMAASGQETQYF. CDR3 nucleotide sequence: TGTGCCAGCAGCATGGCGGCTAGCGGCCAAGAGACCCAGTACTTC.

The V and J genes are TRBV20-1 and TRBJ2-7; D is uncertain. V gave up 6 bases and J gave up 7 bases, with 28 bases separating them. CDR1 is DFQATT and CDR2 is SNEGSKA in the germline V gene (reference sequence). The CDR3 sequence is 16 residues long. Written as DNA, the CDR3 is TGCAGTGCCACACATAGGTGGGGTCGATCGAACTATGAGCAGTACTTC. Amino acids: CSATHRWGRSNYEQYF.

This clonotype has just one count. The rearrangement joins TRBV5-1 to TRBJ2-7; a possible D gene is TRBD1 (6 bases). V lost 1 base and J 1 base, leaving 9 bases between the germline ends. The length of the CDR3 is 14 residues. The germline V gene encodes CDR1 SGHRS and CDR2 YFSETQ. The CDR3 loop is CASSLTGQSYEQYF. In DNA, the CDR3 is TGCGCCAGCAGCTTGACAGGGCAATCCTACGAGCAGTACTTC.

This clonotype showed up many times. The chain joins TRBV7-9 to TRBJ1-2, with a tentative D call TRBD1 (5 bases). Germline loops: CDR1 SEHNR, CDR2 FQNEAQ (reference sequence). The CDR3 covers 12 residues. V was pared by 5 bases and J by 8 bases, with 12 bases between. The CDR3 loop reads CASSRAGSGYTF. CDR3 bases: TGTGCCAGCAGCCGGGCAGGGAGCGGCTACACCTTC.

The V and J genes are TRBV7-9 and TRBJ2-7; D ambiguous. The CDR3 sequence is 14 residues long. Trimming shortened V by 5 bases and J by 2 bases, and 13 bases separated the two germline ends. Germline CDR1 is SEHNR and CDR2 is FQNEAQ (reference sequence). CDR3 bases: TGTGCCAGCAGCCTGGGGTATTTTCCCTACGAGCAGTACTTC. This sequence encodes CASSLGYFPYEQYF.

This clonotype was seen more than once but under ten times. The chain's CDR3 is CASRLRENTEAFF. The CDR3 DNA reads TGTGCCAGCAGATTAAGGGAGAACACTGAAGCTTTCTTT. The genes are TRBV27 and TRBJ1-1; unclear D gene. The CDR3 loop spans 13 amino acids. The germline V gene has CDR1 MNHEY and CDR2 SMNVEV (reference sequence). Trimming left V 6 bases short and J 1 base short, with 9 bases between.

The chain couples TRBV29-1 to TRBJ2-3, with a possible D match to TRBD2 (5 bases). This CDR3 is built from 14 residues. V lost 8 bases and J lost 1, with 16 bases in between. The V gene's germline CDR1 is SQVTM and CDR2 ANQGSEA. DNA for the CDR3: TGCAGCATACGTGGCGACGGGGGCACAGATACGCAGTATTTT. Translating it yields CSIRGDGGTDTQYF.